These 22 T cell receptor beta chains were sequenced from one sample in a study of technical replicates of blood from several donors. Some clones are missing from TCRdb's copy, which holds only in-frame ones; the method was immunoSEQ multiplex PCR. Altogether 80,000 to 100,000 clones are present, 92% being singletons, with the ten largest covering approximately 0.25%. Material: T cells isolated from PBMCs. These receptors originate from a human donor in good health.

The chain joins TRBV5-6 to TRBJ2-1, with D possibly TRBD1 on 6 matching bases. This CDR3 spans 12 amino acids. V shed 1 base and J shed 13 bases, with 12 bases lying between them. The germline CDR1 and CDR2 sequences are SGHDT and YYEEEE. The CDR3 reads CASSLMQGRQFF. The CDR3 region has the DNA TGTGCCAGCAGCTTGATGCAGGGGAGACAGTTCTTC.

This chain joins TRBV7-3 and TRBJ2-3, with TRBD2 identical over 9 bases. CDR3 length equals 18 residues. Trimming at V came to 0 bases and at J to 2 bases, leaving 9 bases not matched to a gene. Germline loops: CDR1 SGHTA, CDR2 FQGTGA. For the CDR3, the DNA is TGTGCCAGCAGCTTAACCCGCATTAGCGGGAGCAACACAGATACGCAGTATTTT. Protein product: CASSLTRISGSNTDTQYF.

The rearrangement joins TRBV5-4 to TRBJ1-2, with D uncertain. V dropped 1 base and J dropped 8 bases, with 12 bases sitting between them. The germline V gene encodes CDR1 SGHNT and CDR2 YYREEE (reference sequence). The CDR3 is 13 amino acids. CDR3 DNA sequence: TGTGCCAGCAGCTTGCCCGGGAATGAGGGCTACACCTTC. It encodes CASSLPGNEGYTF.

The rearrangement uses TRBV7-2 and TRBJ2-4; 8 bases are a match to TRBD2. The CDR3 consists of 15 residues. Germline assignment: CDR1 SGHTA and CDR2 FQGNSA. The V and J ends lost 5 bases and 9 bases, in that order; junction bases with no gene match: 12. CDR3 protein: CASSPFLFGGGIQYF. The CDR3 nucleotides read TGTGCCAGCAGCCCGTTCCTATTCGGGGGGGGCATTCAGTACTTC.

This chain connects TRBV10-3 to TRBJ2-1, with 7 bases identical to TRBD2. CDR1 is ENHRY, CDR2 SYGVKD, per germline. V shed 6 bases, J shed 9 bases, and the junction held 8 bases outside the gene matches. This CDR3 comprises 13 residues. Written as DNA, the CDR3 is TGTGCCATCAGCCCACTAGCGCCCGGTGAGCAGTTCTTC. This translates into CAISPLAPGEQFF.

This clone was observed a handful of times. The chain uses TRBV2 and TRBJ1-3, with TRBD1 identical over 8 bases. CDR3 length equals 12 residues. Trimming at V came to 11 bases and at J to 2 bases, leaving 2 bases not matched to a gene. CDR1 is SNHLY, CDR2 FYNNEI, per germline. CDR3 nucleotide sequence: TGTGCCGTACAGGGGGCTGGAAACACCATATATTTT. Translated: CAVQGAGNTIYF.

V usage is TRBV6-6 and J usage is TRBJ2-1; D is possibly TRBD1 (5 bases). CDR3 length: 13 residues. The V end lost 8 bases, the J end lost 5 bases, and 13 bases lay between the germline ends. CDR1 is MNHNY, CDR2 SVGAGI, per germline (reference sequence). CDR3 DNA sequence: TGTGCCAGCTGGCAGGGTAGTAACAATGAGCAGTTCTTC. Its translation is CASWQGSNNEQFF.

V and J are TRBV19 and TRBJ2-2; D perhaps matches TRBD2 (7 bases). Germline CDR1 LNHDA, CDR2 SQIVND (reference sequence). V was clipped by 3 bases and J by 0 bases, with 17 bases between them. The CDR3 runs to 18 residues. CDR3 in amino acids: CASSMAGAGATNTGELFF. In DNA form, the CDR3 reads TGTGCCAGTAGTATGGCGGGGGCAGGGGCCACGAACACCGGGGAGCTGTTTTTT.

The chain uses TRBV5-6 and TRBJ2-7; 8 positions match TRBD1. The length of the CDR3 is 16 residues. V was pared by 4 bases and J by 2 bases, with 11 bases of the junction left unmatched. CDR1 is SGHDT, CDR2 YYEEEE, per germline. For the CDR3, the DNA is TGTGCCAGCAGCCAGTCCGGGACAGGACTCGCCTACGAGCAGTACTTC. Encoded protein: CASSQSGTGLAYEQYF.

The rearrangement links TRBV7-8 to TRBJ1-3; no definite D call. The V gene lost 5 bases and the J gene lost 9 bases, with 8 bases spanning the gap. The CDR3 has 11 residues. Germline V gene sequence: CDR1 SGHVS, CDR2 FQNEAQ. The CDR3 nucleotides are TGTGCCAGCAGCGGAGGGAGCACCATATATTTT. Its protein is CASSGGSTIYF.

The gene calls are TRBV7-9 and TRBJ1-2, with 7 positions matching TRBD1. V trimming: 1 base; J trimming: 9 bases; junction bases outside the gene matches: 2. CDR3 length: 12 residues. Germline CDR1 reads SEHNR; CDR2 reads FQNEAQ (reference sequence). CDR3 loop: CASSLGQGSYTF. In DNA form, the CDR3 reads TGTGCCAGCAGCTTAGGACAGGGAAGCTACACCTTC.

The chain recombines TRBV11-1 with TRBJ2-7; 8 bases map to TRBD1. The CDR3 loop spans 13 amino acids. The germline gives CDR1 SGHAT, CDR2 FQDESV (reference sequence). The trim removed 1 base at V and 5 bases at J, leaving 1 base unmatched. The CDR3 DNA is TGTGCCAGCAGCTTAGGACAGGGGAACGAGCAGTACTTC. It specifies CASSLGQGNEQYF.

This clone has only one observation. The chain couples TRBV11-1 to TRBJ2-1; D not certain. With 5 bases removed from V and 8 bases from J, the gap between germline ends came to 19 bases. This CDR3 contains 15 residues. Germline values: CDR1 SGHAT, CDR2 FQDESV (reference sequence). CDR3 sequence: CASSPFMGLVDEQFF. CDR3 nucleotide sequence: TGTGCCAGCAGCCCATTTATGGGCTTAGTCGATGAGCAGTTCTTC.

J is TRBJ2-1 and V is TRBV18; TRBD2 matches 8 bases. Looked up from germline, CDR1 is KGHSH and CDR2 is LQKENI. V lost 2 bases and J lost 4; bases outside the gene matches: 1. The CDR3 covers 14 residues. The CDR3 region is CASSPIAGYNEQFF. The CDR3 DNA reads TGTGCCAGCTCACCAATAGCGGGGTACAATGAGCAGTTCTTC. Supplemented by reference TRBV18 and TRBJ2-1, the full variable domain reads NAGVMQNPRHLVRRRGQEARLRCSPMKGHSHVYWYRQLPEEGLKFMVYLQKENIIDESGMPKERFSAEFPKEGPSILRIQQVVRGDSAAYFCASSPIAGYNEQFFGPGTRLTVL.

The chain recombines TRBV7-9 with TRBJ1-2; 8 nucleotides agree with TRBD1. Unmatched junction bases numbered 5, after V lost 5 bases and J lost 0 bases. CDR1 SEHNR and CDR2 FQNEAQ come from the germline V gene (reference sequence). This CDR3 region has 15 residues. The CDR3 loop reads CASSDGQGTNYGYTF. As DNA, the CDR3 is TGTGCCAGCAGCGACGGACAGGGTACTAACTATGGCTACACCTTC.

The chain carries TRBV6-1 and TRBJ1-2; D may be TRBD1 (6 bases). Germline-derived CDR1 and CDR2 are MNHNS and SASEGT. Trimming pared 1 base from V and 2 bases from J, leaving 8 bases between. The CDR3 extends over 14 amino acids. CDR3 amino acids: CASSEGTANYGYTF. The CDR3 DNA reads as TGTGCCAGCAGTGAAGGGACAGCGAACTATGGCTACACCTTC.

V gene TRBV7-9 combines with J gene TRBJ2-7; possibly TRBD1 for D (6 bases). Trimming cost V 3 bases and J 5 bases, with 11 bases left between them. The CDR3 is made up of 13 amino acids. CDR1 and CDR2 from the germline V gene are SEHNR and FQNEAQ (reference sequence). The CDR3 coding sequence is TGTGCCAGCAGCTTTGGGGCAGGGGACGAGCAGTACTTC. Translation: CASSFGAGDEQYF.

This chain uses TRBV7-7 with TRBJ2-7, with 7 bases matching TRBD2. This CDR3 region has 15 residues. V lost 2 bases, J lost 1 base, and 5 bases stayed unmatched. Germline V gene data show CDR1 as SSHAT and CDR2 as FNYEAQ (reference sequence). CDR3 region: CASSLFRGGSYEQYF. The CDR3 DNA is TGTGCCAGCAGCTTATTTAGGGGAGGGTCCTACGAGCAGTACTTC.

The V and J genes are TRBV5-6 and TRBJ1-2, with a weak D call TRBD1 (5 bases). V was cut by 2 bases and J by 3 bases, with 14 bases left in between. CDR3 size: 15 residues. The germline V gene encodes CDR1 SGHDT and CDR2 YYEEEE. CDR3 in amino acids: CASSFVQGTHYGYTF. The CDR3 DNA is TGTGCCAGCAGCTTTGTGCAGGGAACGCACTATGGCTACACCTTC.

The chain carries TRBV4-2 and TRBJ2-3, with TRBD2 matching 11 bases. With 0 bases clipped from V and 0 bases from J, the junction kept 11 bases outside the gene matches. There are 20 residues in the CDR3. In germline, CDR1 is LGHNA, CDR2 YNFKEQ. CDR3 in DNA: TGTGCCAGCAGCCAAGATCCTAGACTAGCGGGATTCTCTAGCACAGATACGCAGTATTTT. This gives the protein CASSQDPRLAGFSSTDTQYF.

This clone is a singleton in its sample. The rearrangement links TRBV4-1 to TRBJ1-5, with a weak D call TRBD1 (5 bases). V lost 4 bases to trimming and J lost 0 bases, with 13 bases between them. The CDR3 is 16 amino acids. CDR1 is MGHRA, CDR2 YSYEKL, per germline. CDR3 nucleotide sequence: TGCGCCAGCAGCCTAATGACAGCGTATAGCAATCAGCCCCAGCATTTT. This sequence encodes CASSLMTAYSNQPQHF.

The rearrangement joins TRBV7-8 to TRBJ2-7; 9 nucleotides agree with TRBD1. J gave up 5 bases and V 1 base, and 6 bases lay outside the gene matches. The CDR3 length is 15 residues. Germline CDR1 and CDR2: SGHVS and FQNEAQ. Here the CDR3 DNA reads TGTGCCAGCAGCTTAGACAGGACAGGGGTGGACGAGCAGTACTTC. Amino acids: CASSLDRTGVDEQYF.